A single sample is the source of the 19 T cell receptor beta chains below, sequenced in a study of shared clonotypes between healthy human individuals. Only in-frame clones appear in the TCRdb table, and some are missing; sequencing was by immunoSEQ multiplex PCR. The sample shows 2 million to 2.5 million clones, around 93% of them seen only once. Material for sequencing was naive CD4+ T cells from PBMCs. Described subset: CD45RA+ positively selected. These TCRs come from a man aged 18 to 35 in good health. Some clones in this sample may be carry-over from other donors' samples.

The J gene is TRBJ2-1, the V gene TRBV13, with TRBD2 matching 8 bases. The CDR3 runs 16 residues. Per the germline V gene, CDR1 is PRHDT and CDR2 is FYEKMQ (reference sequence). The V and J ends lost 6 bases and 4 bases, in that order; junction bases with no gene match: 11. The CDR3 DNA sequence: TGTGCCAGCAGTCGTTCCAGCGGGGGCATTTACAATGAGCAGTTCTTC. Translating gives CASSRSSGGIYNEQFF.

The CDR3: CASSYKGTSVRVQFF. CDR3 sequence (DNA): TGTGCCAGCAGTTACAAAGGGACTAGCGTCCGGGTGCAGTTCTTC. The rearrangement links TRBV6-5 to TRBJ2-1; 10 positions agree with TRBD2. The germline CDR1 and CDR2 sequences are MNHEY and SVGAGI. Trimming took 2 bases from V and 12 from J; bases not matched to a gene: 10. The CDR3 consists of 15 residues.

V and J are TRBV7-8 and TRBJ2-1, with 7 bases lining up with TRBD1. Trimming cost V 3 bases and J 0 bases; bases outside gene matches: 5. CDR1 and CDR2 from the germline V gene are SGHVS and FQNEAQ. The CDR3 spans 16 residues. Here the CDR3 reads CASSFSTGRSYNEQFF. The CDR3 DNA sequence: TGTGCCAGCAGCTTTTCGACAGGGCGCTCCTACAATGAGCAGTTCTTC.

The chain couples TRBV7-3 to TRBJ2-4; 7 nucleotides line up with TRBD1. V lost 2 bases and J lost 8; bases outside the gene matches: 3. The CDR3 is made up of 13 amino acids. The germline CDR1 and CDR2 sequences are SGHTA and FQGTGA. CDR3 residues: CASSLDRADIQYF. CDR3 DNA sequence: TGTGCCAGCAGCTTAGACAGGGCTGACATTCAGTACTTC.

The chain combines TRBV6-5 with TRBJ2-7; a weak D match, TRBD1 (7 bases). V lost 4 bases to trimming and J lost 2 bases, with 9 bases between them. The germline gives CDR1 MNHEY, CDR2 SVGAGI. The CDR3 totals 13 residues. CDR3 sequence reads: CASSWRGPYEQYF. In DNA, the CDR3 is TGTGCCAGCAGTTGGAGGGGGCCCTACGAGCAGTACTTC.

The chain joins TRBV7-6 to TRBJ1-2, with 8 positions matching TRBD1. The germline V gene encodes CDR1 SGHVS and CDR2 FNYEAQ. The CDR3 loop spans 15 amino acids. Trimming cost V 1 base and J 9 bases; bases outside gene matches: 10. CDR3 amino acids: CASSLGGQGQGSYTF. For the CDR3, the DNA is TGTGCCAGCAGCTTAGGTGGACAGGGCCAGGGGAGCTACACCTTC.

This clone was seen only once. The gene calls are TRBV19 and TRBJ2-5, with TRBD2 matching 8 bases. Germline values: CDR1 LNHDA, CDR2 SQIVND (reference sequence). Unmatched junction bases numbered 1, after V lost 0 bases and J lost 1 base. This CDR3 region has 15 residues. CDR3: CASSIDRGGQETQYF. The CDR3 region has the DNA TGTGCCAGTAGTATAGATCGGGGGGGCCAAGAGACCCAGTACTTC. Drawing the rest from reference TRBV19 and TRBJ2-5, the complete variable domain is DGGITQSPKYLFRKEGQNVTLSCEQNLNHDAMYWYRQDPGQGLRLIYYSQIVNDFQKGDIAEGYSVSREKKESFPLTVTSAQKNPTAFYLCASSIDRGGQETQYFGPGTRLLVL.

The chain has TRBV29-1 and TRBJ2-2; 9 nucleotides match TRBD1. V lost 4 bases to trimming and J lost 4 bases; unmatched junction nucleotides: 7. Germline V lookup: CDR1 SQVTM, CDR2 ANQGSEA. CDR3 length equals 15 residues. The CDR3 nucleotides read TGCAGCGTTGGGGACCGACAGGGGGGCACCGGGGAGCTGTTTTTT. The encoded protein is CSVGDRQGGTGELFF.

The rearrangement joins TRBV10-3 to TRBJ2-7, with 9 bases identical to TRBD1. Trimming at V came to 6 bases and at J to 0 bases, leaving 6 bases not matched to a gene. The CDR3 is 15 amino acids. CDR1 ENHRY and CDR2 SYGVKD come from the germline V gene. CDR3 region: CAISEDRGSSYEQYF. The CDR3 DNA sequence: TGTGCCATCAGCGAGGACAGGGGAAGCTCCTACGAGCAGTACTTC.

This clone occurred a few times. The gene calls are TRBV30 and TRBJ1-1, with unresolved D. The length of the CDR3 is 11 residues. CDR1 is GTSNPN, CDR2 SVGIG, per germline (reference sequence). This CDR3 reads CAFTRETEAFF. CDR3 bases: TGTGCTTTCACCCGGGAGACTGAAGCTTTCTTT.

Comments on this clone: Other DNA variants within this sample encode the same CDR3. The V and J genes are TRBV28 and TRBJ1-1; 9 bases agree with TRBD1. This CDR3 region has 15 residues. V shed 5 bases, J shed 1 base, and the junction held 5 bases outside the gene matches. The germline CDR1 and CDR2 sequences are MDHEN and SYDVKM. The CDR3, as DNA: TGTGCCAGCAGTCTTAACAGGGGGCGGAACACTGAAGCTTTCTTT. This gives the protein CASSLNRGRNTEAFF.

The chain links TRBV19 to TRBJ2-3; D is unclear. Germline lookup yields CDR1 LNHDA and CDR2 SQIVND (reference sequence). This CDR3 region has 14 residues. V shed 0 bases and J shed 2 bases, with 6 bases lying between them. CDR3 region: CASSIERHTDTQYF. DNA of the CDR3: TGTGCCAGTAGTATAGAGCGACACACAGATACGCAGTATTTT. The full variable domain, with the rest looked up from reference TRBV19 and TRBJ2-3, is DGGITQSPKYLFRKEGQNVTLSCEQNLNHDAMYWYRQDPGQGLRLIYYSQIVNDFQKGDIAEGYSVSREKKESFPLTVTSAQKNPTAFYLCASSIERHTDTQYFGPGTRLTVL.

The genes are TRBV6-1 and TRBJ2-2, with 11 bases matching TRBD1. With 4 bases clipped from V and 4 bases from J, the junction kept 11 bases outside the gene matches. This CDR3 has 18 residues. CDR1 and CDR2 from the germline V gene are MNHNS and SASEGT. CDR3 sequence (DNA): TGTGCCAGCAGTGCCCGGACAGGGGGCTTCCGCCGCACCGGGGAGCTGTTTTTT. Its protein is CASSARTGGFRRTGELFF.

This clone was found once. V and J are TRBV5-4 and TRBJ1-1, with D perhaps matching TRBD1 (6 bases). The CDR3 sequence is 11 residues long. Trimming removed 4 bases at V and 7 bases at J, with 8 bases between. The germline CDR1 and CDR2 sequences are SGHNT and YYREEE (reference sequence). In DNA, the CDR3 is TGTGCCAGCAGCCAAGGGGGTGAAGCTTTCTTT. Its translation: CASSQGGEAFF. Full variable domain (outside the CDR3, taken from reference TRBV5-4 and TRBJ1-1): ETGVTQSPTHLIKTRGQQVTLRCSSQSGHNTVSWYQQALGQGPQFIFQYYREEENGRGNFPPRFSGLQFPNYSSELNVNALELDDSALYLCASSQGGEAFFGQGTRLTVV.

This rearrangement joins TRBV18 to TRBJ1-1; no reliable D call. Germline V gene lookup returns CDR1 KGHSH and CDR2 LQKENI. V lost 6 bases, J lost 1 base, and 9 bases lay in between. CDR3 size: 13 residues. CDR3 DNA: TGTGCCAGCTCCACCGTGGCGAACACTGAAGCTTTCTTT. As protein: CASSTVANTEAFF.

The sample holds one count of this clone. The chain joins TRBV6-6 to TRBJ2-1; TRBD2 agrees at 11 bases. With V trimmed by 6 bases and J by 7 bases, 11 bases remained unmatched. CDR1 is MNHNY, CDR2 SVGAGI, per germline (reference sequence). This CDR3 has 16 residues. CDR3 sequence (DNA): TGTGCCAGCAGCCCGGATCTAGCGGGAGGACCGAATGAGCAGTTCTTC. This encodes CASSPDLAGGPNEQFF.

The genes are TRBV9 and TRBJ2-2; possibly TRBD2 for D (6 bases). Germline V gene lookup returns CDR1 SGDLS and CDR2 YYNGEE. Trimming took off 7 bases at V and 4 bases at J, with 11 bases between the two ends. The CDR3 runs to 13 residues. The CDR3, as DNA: TGTGCCAGCGGCGGGATCCGCACCGGGGAGCTGTTTTTT. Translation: CASGGIRTGELFF.

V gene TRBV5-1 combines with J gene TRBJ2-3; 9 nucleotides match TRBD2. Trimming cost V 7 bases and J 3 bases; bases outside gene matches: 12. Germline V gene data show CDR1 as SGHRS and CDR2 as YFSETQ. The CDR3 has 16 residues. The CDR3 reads CASSEGAGGITDTQYF. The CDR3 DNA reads TGCGCCAGCTCCGAGGGGGCGGGAGGGATAACAGATACGCAGTATTTT.

CDR3 bases: TGCGCCAGCAGCACCGGGACAGACCCCTACGAGCAGTACTTC. Translation gives CASSTGTDPYEQYF. The V gene is TRBV5-1, the J gene TRBJ2-7; 7 nucleotides align to TRBD1. Trimming removed 4 bases from V and 2 bases from J; junction bases left unmatched: 6. Germline assignment: CDR1 SGHRS and CDR2 YFSETQ. CDR3 length: 14 amino acids.